These T cell receptor beta chains were read from a single sample in a study of CD8 T cells in ankylosing spondylitis. Each CDR3 protein is one row after TCRdb ran MiXCR on the 5' RACE reads. The repertoire holds around 430,000 distinct CDR3 sequences, with about 15% as singletons. The sequenced sample was blood, either unsorted or a sorted T cell fraction (not recorded which). The receptors come from a male donor with ankylosing spondylitis. The CDR3 runs from the conserved cysteine through the conserved F or W. D genes are given only for firm matches. The size of a clone is reported for some rows only, either as once, few or many, or as a class for expanded clones.

cdr3_aa: CSAGDRVETQYF; cdr3_nt: TGCAGTGCTGGCGACAGGGTAGAGACCCAGTACTTC; d_call: TRBD1; v_call: TRBV20-1; clone_size: -; j_call: TRBJ2-5
cdr3_aa: CASSPGRTSYNEQFF; cdr3_nt: TGTGCCAGCAGTCCGGGACGGACCTCCTACAATGAGCAGTTCTTC; d_call: -; v_call: TRBV6-2/TRBV6-3; clone_size: -; j_call: TRBJ2-1
cdr3_aa: CASSVGNRVESEQFF; cdr3_nt: TGTGCCAGCAGCGTAGGGAACAGGGTGGAGAGTGAGCAGTTCTTC; d_call: -; v_call: TRBV9; clone_size: few; j_call: TRBJ2-1
cdr3_aa: CASSFSGFSYGYTF; cdr3_nt: TGTGCCAGCAGTTTCTCGGGTTTTTCCTATGGCTACACCTTC; d_call: -; v_call: TRBV12-3/TRBV12-4; clone_size: once; j_call: TRBJ1-2
cdr3_aa: CASSLSGNPGELFF; cdr3_nt: TGCGCCAGCAGCTTATCGGGGAACCCCGGGGAGCTGTTTTTT; d_call: -; v_call: TRBV5-1; clone_size: few; j_call: TRBJ2-2
cdr3_aa: CASSLAAGEVRSYNEQFF; cdr3_nt: TGCGCCAGCAGCTTGGCCGCGGGGGAGGTTCGCTCCTACAATGAGCAGTTCTTC; d_call: TRBD2; v_call: TRBV5-1; clone_size: -; j_call: TRBJ2-1
cdr3_aa: CASSLRPNRIETQYF; cdr3_nt: TGTGCCAGCAGCCTTCGGCCAAACAGGATAGAGACCCAGTACTTC; d_call: -; v_call: TRBV9; clone_size: few; j_call: TRBJ2-5
cdr3_aa: CASSAETAGLYNEQFF; cdr3_nt: TGTGCCAGCAGCGCGGAGACAGCGGGACTCTACAATGAGCAGTTCTTC; d_call: TRBD2; v_call: TRBV9; clone_size: -; j_call: TRBJ2-1
cdr3_aa: CASSLYLVYETEAFF; cdr3_nt: TGTGCCAGCAGTTTATACCTGGTATACGAAACTGAAGCTTTCTTT; d_call: -; v_call: TRBV12-3/TRBV12-4; clone_size: -; j_call: TRBJ1-1
cdr3_aa: CASSRQGSGTEAFF; cdr3_nt: TGTGCCAGCAGCAGACAGGGTTCGGGCACTGAAGCTTTCTTT; d_call: TRBD1; v_call: TRBV6-1; clone_size: -; j_call: TRBJ1-1
cdr3_aa: CASSELGQGSHTEAFF; cdr3_nt: TGTGCCAGCAGTGAGCTAGGACAGGGGTCCCACACTGAAGCTTTCTTT; d_call: TRBD1; v_call: TRBV25-1; clone_size: few; j_call: TRBJ1-1
cdr3_aa: CSAEYDRPSYEQYF; cdr3_nt: TGCAGTGCTGAATACGACAGGCCCTCCTACGAGCAGTACTTC; d_call: -; v_call: TRBV20-1; clone_size: many; j_call: TRBJ2-7
cdr3_aa: CASGLGAWVPGVDNEQFF; cdr3_nt: TGTGCTAGTGGTTTGGGTGCGTGGGTCCCGGGCGTCGACAATGAGCAGTTCTTC; d_call: -; v_call: TRBV12-5; clone_size: few; j_call: TRBJ2-1
cdr3_aa: CASGRNNQPQHF; cdr3_nt: TGTGCCAGCGGTCGGAACAATCAGCCCCAGCATTTT; d_call: -; v_call: TRBV6-1; clone_size: -; j_call: TRBJ1-5
cdr3_aa: CASSSGTLSSTDTQYF; cdr3_nt: TGTGCCAGCAGCTCGGGGACACTTTCTAGCACAGATACGCAGTATTTT; d_call: -; v_call: TRBV11-2; clone_size: few; j_call: TRBJ2-3
cdr3_aa: CASSYDRDEGAFF; cdr3_nt: TGTGCCAGCAGTTACGACAGGGACGAGGGAGCTTTCTTT; d_call: TRBD1; v_call: TRBV6-5; clone_size: -; j_call: TRBJ1-1
cdr3_aa: CATSVRGRAEQFF; cdr3_nt: TGTGCCACCAGTGTGAGGGGGCGCGCTGAGCAGTTCTTC; d_call: TRBD1; v_call: TRBV24-1; clone_size: many; j_call: TRBJ2-1
cdr3_aa: CASSPVVGQIANYGYTF; cdr3_nt: TGTGCCAGCTCACCCGTGGTGGGGCAGATAGCTAACTATGGCTACACCTTC; d_call: -; v_call: TRBV18; clone_size: -; j_call: TRBJ1-2
cdr3_aa: CASSPVGSTSGSSLSSYNEQFF; cdr3_nt: TGTGCCAGCAGCCCCGTCGGGTCGACTAGCGGGAGTTCCTTGAGCTCCTACAATGAGCAGTTCTTC; d_call: TRBD2; v_call: TRBV3-1; clone_size: -; j_call: TRBJ2-1
cdr3_aa: CASSPEPTGRYEQYF; cdr3_nt: TGTGCCAGCAGCCCCGAGCCGACAGGGAGGTACGAGCAGTACTTC; d_call: -; v_call: TRBV7-2; clone_size: -; j_call: TRBJ2-7
cdr3_aa: CASSEVADSYEQYF; cdr3_nt: TGTGCCAGCAGTGAGGTAGCCGACTCCTACGAGCAGTACTTC; d_call: -; v_call: TRBV27; clone_size: once; j_call: TRBJ2-7
cdr3_aa: CASSDSETDTQYF; cdr3_nt: TGTGCCAGCAGTGACTCGGAGACAGATACGCAGTATTTT; d_call: -; v_call: TRBV6-4; clone_size: few; j_call: TRBJ2-3
cdr3_aa: CASSRIAGPYNEQFF; cdr3_nt: TGTGCCAGCAGCAGGATAGCGGGGCCCTACAATGAGCAGTTCTTC; d_call: TRBD2; v_call: TRBV3-1; clone_size: few; j_call: TRBJ2-1
cdr3_aa: CASSYVRGGQPQHF; cdr3_nt: TGTGCCAGCAGTTATGTCAGGGGAGGGCAGCCCCAGCATTTT; d_call: -; v_call: TRBV28; clone_size: -; j_call: TRBJ1-5
cdr3_aa: CASSESGQGLGTDTQYF; cdr3_nt: TGTGCCAGCAGTGAAAGCGGACAGGGGTTGGGCACAGATACGCAGTATTTT; d_call: TRBD1; v_call: TRBV6-1; clone_size: few; j_call: TRBJ2-3
cdr3_aa: CSARRGLVSESSYEQYF; cdr3_nt: TGCAGTGCTCGACGGGGACTAGTTAGCGAAAGCTCCTACGAGCAGTACTTC; d_call: TRBD2; v_call: TRBV20-1; clone_size: -; j_call: TRBJ2-7
cdr3_aa: CASSYREYGYTF; cdr3_nt: TGTGCCAGCAGCTACAGGGAATATGGCTACACCTTC; d_call: -; v_call: TRBV7-2; clone_size: few; j_call: TRBJ1-2
cdr3_aa: CASTDSPYEQYF; cdr3_nt: TGTGCCAGCACCGACAGTCCCTACGAGCAGTACTTC; d_call: -; v_call: TRBV12-3/TRBV12-4; clone_size: many; j_call: TRBJ2-7
cdr3_aa: CSARGFVRDPSRTQYF; cdr3_nt: TGCAGTGCTAGAGGGTTTGTACGGGATCCTAGTAGGACCCAGTACTTC; d_call: -; v_call: TRBV20-1; clone_size: -; j_call: TRBJ2-5
cdr3_aa: CASSSKTLLDTQYF; cdr3_nt: TGTGCCAGCAGCTCAAAAACCTTATTAGATACGCAGTATTTT; d_call: -; v_call: TRBV7-2; clone_size: -; j_call: TRBJ2-3
cdr3_aa: CASRNGLANTGELFF; cdr3_nt: TGTGCCAGCAGAAACGGCCTAGCGAACACCGGGGAGCTGTTTTTT; d_call: -; v_call: TRBV11-2; clone_size: -; j_call: TRBJ2-2
cdr3_aa: CSATPGPEETQYF; cdr3_nt: TGCAGTGCTACCCCGGGCCCGGAAGAGACCCAGTACTTC; d_call: -; v_call: TRBV20-1; clone_size: -; j_call: TRBJ2-5
cdr3_aa: CASSEGGRGLETFF; cdr3_nt: TGTGCCAGCAGTGAAGGGGGTAGGGGGCTTGAGACTTTCTTT; d_call: TRBD1; v_call: TRBV6-1; clone_size: -; j_call: TRBJ1-1
cdr3_aa: CAWTTESYTEAFF; cdr3_nt: TGTGCCTGGACCACGGAGTCCTACACTGAAGCTTTCTTT; d_call: -; v_call: TRBV30; clone_size: -; j_call: TRBJ1-1
cdr3_aa: CASSQAQNEQYF; cdr3_nt: TGTGCCAGCAGCCAAGCTCAGAACGAGCAGTACTTC; d_call: -; v_call: TRBV3-1; clone_size: few; j_call: TRBJ2-7
cdr3_aa: CASSRGEGLGTGELFF; cdr3_nt: TGTGCCAGCAGCCGCGGTGAGGGACTAGGTACCGGGGAGCTGTTTTTT; d_call: TRBD2; v_call: TRBV7-6; clone_size: few; j_call: TRBJ2-2
cdr3_aa: CASSEQMLGNQPQHF; cdr3_nt: TGTGCCAGCAGTGAACAAATGCTAGGCAATCAGCCCCAGCATTTT; d_call: -; v_call: TRBV6-1; clone_size: few; j_call: TRBJ1-5
cdr3_aa: CSAPPGQLGHEQFF; cdr3_nt: TGCAGTGCCCCGCCGGGCCAGTTGGGGCATGAGCAGTTCTTC; d_call: -; v_call: TRBV20-1; clone_size: many; j_call: TRBJ2-1
cdr3_aa: CASSQVSKGSYNSPLHF; cdr3_nt: TGCGCCAGCAGCCAAGTTTCCAAAGGCTCCTATAATTCACCCCTCCACTTT; d_call: -; v_call: TRBV4-3; clone_size: few; j_call: TRBJ1-6
cdr3_aa: CASSQIRRDRDGVTEAFF; cdr3_nt: TGTGCCAGCAGCCAAATAAGAAGGGATCGGGACGGCGTGACTGAAGCTTTCTTT; d_call: -; v_call: TRBV3-1; clone_size: -; j_call: TRBJ1-1
cdr3_aa: CASSLETGTQYF; cdr3_nt: TGCGCCAGCAGCTTGGAGACAGGGACCCAGTACTTC; d_call: -; v_call: TRBV5-1; clone_size: -; j_call: TRBJ2-5
cdr3_aa: CASSLEPENTEAFF; cdr3_nt: TGCGCCAGCAGCTTGGAACCAGAGAACACTGAAGCTTTCTTT; d_call: -; v_call: TRBV5-1; clone_size: -; j_call: TRBJ1-1
cdr3_aa: CASSTRQGEGGYTF; cdr3_nt: TGTGCCAGCAGCACCCGACAGGGGGAGGGTGGCTACACCTTC; d_call: TRBD1; v_call: TRBV7-2; clone_size: -; j_call: TRBJ1-2
cdr3_aa: CASSVLSPLAGLFNEQFF; cdr3_nt: TGTGCCAGCAGCGTATTATCCCCCCTAGCGGGACTATTCAATGAGCAGTTCTTC; d_call: TRBD2; v_call: TRBV9; clone_size: -; j_call: TRBJ2-1
cdr3_aa: CASSQRAGGLEETQYF; cdr3_nt: TGTGCCAGCAGCCAAAGGGCGGGGGGCTTAGAAGAGACCCAGTACTTC; d_call: TRBD2; v_call: TRBV7-2; clone_size: few; j_call: TRBJ2-5
cdr3_aa: CASSQGGFYEQYF; cdr3_nt: TGTGCCAGCAGTCAAGGGGGGTTCTACGAGCAGTACTTC; d_call: -; v_call: TRBV6-6; clone_size: -; j_call: TRBJ2-7
cdr3_aa: CASIPSAGGADTYGYTF; cdr3_nt: TGTGCCAGTATTCCCTCCGCAGGGGGCGCGGATACCTATGGCTACACCTTC; d_call: TRBD1; v_call: TRBV19; clone_size: -; j_call: TRBJ1-2
cdr3_aa: CASSPGGWEKLFF; cdr3_nt: TGTGCCAGCAGCCCCGGGGGCTGGGAAAAACTGTTTTTT; d_call: -; v_call: TRBV7-9; clone_size: -; j_call: TRBJ1-4
cdr3_aa: CASSQGSLPGQGARDEQYF; cdr3_nt: TGCGCCAGCAGCCAAGGGTCCCTCCCAGGTCAGGGGGCTCGAGACGAGCAGTACTTC; d_call: TRBD1; v_call: TRBV4-3; clone_size: -; j_call: TRBJ2-7